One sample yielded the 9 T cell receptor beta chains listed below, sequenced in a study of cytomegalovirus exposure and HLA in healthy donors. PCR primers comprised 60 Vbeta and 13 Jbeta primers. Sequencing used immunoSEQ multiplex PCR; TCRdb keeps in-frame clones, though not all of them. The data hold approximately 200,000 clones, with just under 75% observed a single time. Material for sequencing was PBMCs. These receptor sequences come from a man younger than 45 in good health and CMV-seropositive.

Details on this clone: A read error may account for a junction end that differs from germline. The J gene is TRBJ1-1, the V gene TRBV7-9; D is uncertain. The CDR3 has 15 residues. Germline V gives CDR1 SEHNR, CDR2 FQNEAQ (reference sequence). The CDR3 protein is CSSSSSSTRNTEAFF. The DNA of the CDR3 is TGTTCCAGCAGCTCGAGTAGCACCCGGAACACTGAAGCTTTCTTT. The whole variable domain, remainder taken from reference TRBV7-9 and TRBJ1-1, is DTGVSQNPRHKITKRGQNVTFRCDPISEHNRLYWYRQTLGQGPEFLTYFQNEAQLEKSRLLSDRFSAERPKGSFSTLEIQRTEQGDSAMYLCSSSSSSTRNTEAFFGQGTRLTVV.

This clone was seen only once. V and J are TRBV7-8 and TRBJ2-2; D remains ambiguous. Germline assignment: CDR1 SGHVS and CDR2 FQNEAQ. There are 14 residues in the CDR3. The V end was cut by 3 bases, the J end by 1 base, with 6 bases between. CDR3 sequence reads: CASSFLRNTGELFF. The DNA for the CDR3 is TGTGCCAGCAGCTTTCTCAGGAACACCGGGGAGCTGTTTTTT.

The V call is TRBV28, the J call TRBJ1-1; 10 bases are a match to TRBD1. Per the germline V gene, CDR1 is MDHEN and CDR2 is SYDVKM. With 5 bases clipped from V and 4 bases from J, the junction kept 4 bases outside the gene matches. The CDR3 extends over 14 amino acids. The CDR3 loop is CASSQGQGFTEAFF. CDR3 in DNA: TGTGCCAGCAGTCAGGGACAGGGGTTCACTGAAGCTTTCTTT.

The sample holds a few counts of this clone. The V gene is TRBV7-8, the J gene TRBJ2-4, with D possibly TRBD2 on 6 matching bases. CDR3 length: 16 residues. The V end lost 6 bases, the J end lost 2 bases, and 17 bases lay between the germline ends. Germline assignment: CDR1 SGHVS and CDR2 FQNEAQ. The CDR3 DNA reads TGTGCCAGCAGTGGTCGGGGGAAGTTCTCCAAAAACATTCAGTACTTC. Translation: CASSGRGKFSKNIQYF.

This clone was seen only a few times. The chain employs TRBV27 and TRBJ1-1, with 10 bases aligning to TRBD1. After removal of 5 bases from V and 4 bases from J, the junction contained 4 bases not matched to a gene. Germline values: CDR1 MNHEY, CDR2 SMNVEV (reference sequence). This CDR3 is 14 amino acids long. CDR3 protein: CASSTGQGGTEAFF. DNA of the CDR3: TGTGCCAGCAGTACCGGACAGGGGGGCACTGAAGCTTTCTTT.

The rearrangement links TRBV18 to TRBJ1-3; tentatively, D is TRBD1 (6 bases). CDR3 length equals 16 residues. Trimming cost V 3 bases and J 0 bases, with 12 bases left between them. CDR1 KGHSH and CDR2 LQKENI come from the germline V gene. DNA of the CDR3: TGTGCCAGCTCACCCGGACAGCTCAGCTCTGGAAACACCATATATTTT. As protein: CASSPGQLSSGNTIYF.

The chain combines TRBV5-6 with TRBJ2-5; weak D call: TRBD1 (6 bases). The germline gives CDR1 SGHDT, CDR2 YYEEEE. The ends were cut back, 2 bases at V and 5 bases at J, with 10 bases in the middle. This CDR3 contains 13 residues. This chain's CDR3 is CASSFGQWETQYF. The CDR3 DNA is TGTGCCAGCAGCTTCGGACAGTGGGAGACCCAGTACTTC.

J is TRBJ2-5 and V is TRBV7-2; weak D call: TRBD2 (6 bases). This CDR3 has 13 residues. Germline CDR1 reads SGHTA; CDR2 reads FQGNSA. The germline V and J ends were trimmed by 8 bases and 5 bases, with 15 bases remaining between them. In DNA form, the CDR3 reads TGTGCCAGCGCTCCTGGGAGGATGGAGACCCAGTACTTC. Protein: CASAPGRMETQYF.

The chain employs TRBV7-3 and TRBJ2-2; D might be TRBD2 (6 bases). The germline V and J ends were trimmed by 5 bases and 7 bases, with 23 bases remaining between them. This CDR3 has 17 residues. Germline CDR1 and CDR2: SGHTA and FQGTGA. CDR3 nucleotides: TGTGCCAGCAGCCTTCAAACACCCGGGACTCGTTTCGGGGAGCTGTTTTTT. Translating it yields CASSLQTPGTRFGELFF. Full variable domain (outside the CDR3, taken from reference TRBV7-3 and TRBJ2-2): GAGVSQTPSNKVTEKGKYVELRCDPISGHTALYWYRQSLGQGPEFLIYFQGTGAADDSGLPNDRFFAVRPEGSVSTLKIQRTERGDSAVYLCASSLQTPGTRFGELFFGEGSRLTVL.